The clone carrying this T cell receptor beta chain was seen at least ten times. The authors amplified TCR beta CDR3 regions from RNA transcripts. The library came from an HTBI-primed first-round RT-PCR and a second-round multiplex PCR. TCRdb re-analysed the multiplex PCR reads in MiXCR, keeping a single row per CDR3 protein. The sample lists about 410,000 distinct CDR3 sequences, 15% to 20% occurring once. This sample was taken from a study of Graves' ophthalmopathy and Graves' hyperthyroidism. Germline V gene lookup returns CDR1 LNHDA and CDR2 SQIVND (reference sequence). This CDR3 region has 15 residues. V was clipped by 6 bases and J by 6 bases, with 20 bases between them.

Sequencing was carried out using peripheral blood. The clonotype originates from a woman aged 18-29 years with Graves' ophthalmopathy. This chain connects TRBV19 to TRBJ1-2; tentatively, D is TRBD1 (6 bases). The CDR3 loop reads CASSSPLQGMNGYTF. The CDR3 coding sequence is TGTGCCAGTAGCTCACCACTACAGGGAATGAATGGCTACACCTTC.